This record covers a single TCR beta chain. Its antigen remains unidentified. Base-call qualities are not available, and no considerably larger clone is one nucleotide away. The receptor library was made with 5' RACE. The sample was run on an Illumina HiSeq 2500. A second PCR of about 6 to 12 cycles was performed with a sample-barcoded 5' primer and a J-beta primer mix. A unique molecular identifier was introduced onto each TCR beta cDNA molecule by a template-switch 5' adaptor carrying 12 random nucleotides. Each sample yielded at least 3 million CDR3-containing paired-end reads. First-strand cDNA was synthesized from all RNA with the Mint cDNA synthesis kit, primed by a TRBC-specific oligonucleotide. All cDNA was treated with uracil-DNA glycosylase and then went through a first 18-cycle PCR with the universal primers M1SS and BC2_uni_R. Regarding the original processing steps: For normalization, 1 million high-quality reads, each with a distinct molecular identifier, were randomly selected from each sample. Instead of being binned into consensus sequences, reads with shared molecular identifiers were discarded. MiTCR, with a Q25 quality threshold and the strictest error-elimination algorithm, was used for CDR3 identification, clonotype clustering and error correction. A nonparametric unseen species model using Euler transformation provided a lower-bound estimate of total TCR beta diversity. TCRdb applied fastp at Q25 and MiXCR to the public reads, then kept only in-frame beta chains. Merged by CDR3 protein, the rows form single entries marked with the most common genes and DNA. Here the V and J calls rest on TCRdb's processing, not on the authors' analysis. The sample records around 1,600,000 distinct CDR3 sequences, 35% to 45% of which are singletons. About 3.8% of the sample rests with the top ten.

These data belong to a study of blood T cells in healthy people across ages (dated by TCRdb to 2013 to 2016). For the wider study: In model experiments, template switching captured roughly one uniquely barcoded TCR beta cDNA molecule for every two T cells. Using deep sequencing normalized with unique cDNA molecular identifiers, the study measured how TCR beta repertoire diversity changes with age. Donors were grouped into four age groups: young (average 16 years), middle-aged (39), aged (around 66) and long-lived (around 80). To avoid experimental bias, donors of different ages were spread randomly across the sequencing lanes. For two donors (one aged 18 to 30 and one aged 80 or older), the study analyzed two additional independent replicas of 1 million unique cDNA reads from the same blood draw. What the work shows at the level of the full study, not this receptor alone: Observed TCR beta diversity correlated strongly with the percentage of naive T cells measured by flow cytometry. Estimates of total diversity from one million sequenced T cells were regarded as lower bounds and underestimates. Compared with the aged group, the long-lived group had more naive CD4+ T cells, fewer expanded clones and increased TCR diversity, a pattern suggesting age selection. Observed TCR beta diversity per million T cells fell roughly linearly with age, and a significant reduction was already apparent by age around 39. Donor CMV infection status was unknown, potentially confounding age-related changes in expanded clonotypes. Bulk unsorted PBMC profiling prevented conclusive comparison of naive and antigen-experienced compartments.

The donors were roughly 39 Caucasian individuals from Russia, aged roughly 6 to 90 years, who were systemically healthy. Around 10 milliliters of peripheral blood were drawn from each donor into EDTA-treated Vacutainer tubes. Ficoll-Paque density-gradient centrifugation was used to isolate PBMCs, with at least 6.5 million per sample. Trizol reagent was used to extract total RNA from PBMCs, with at least 6 micrograms per sample. For every donor, flow cytometry on a PBMC aliquot measured the percentage of naive CD45RAhigh/CD27high T cells. The clonotype originates from a woman younger than 35 in good health. The sequenced material came from blood.

This receptor carries the CDR3 CASSQEWDVTYEQYF. The DNA sequence is TGCGCCAGCAGCCAAGAGTGGGACGTAACCTACGAGCAGTACTTC. The chain uses TRBV4-3 and TRBJ2-7, with the D gene possibly TRBD1 or TRBD2, each one fitting 5 bases. Trimming at the junction amounts to 0 bases on V and 2 bases on J, and the germline ends lie 11 bases apart. As encoded in the germline V gene, CDR1 is LGHNA while CDR2 is YSLEER. The CDR3 numbers 15 residues from cysteine through phenylalanine. Only the CDR3 part of the read is kept: 45 bases, read in frame from the first base.